The rows below give T cell receptor beta chains drawn from one sample of a study of OX40 agonist ivuxolimab in advanced cancers. TCRdb's copy holds only in-frame clones and misses some; the assay was immunoSEQ multiplex PCR. The table records tens of thousands of clones, roughly 85% of them present only once. The specimen was CD4+ or CD8+ T cells sorted from blood, collected in a trial of the OX40 agonist ivuxolimab. The receptors here all came from an adult with an advanced solid tumor such as melanoma, head and neck, liver or kidney cancer. The CDR3 runs from the conserved cysteine through the conserved F or W. The order of the fields is V gene, clone size, J gene, D gene, CDR3 length, CDR3 DNA, CDR3 protein. D genes are given only for firm matches. Size tells how often a clone was seen (once, few, many) or the class of an expanded clone, and some rows leave it out.

V: TRBV4-3; size: -; J: TRBJ1-1; D: -; length: 14; DNA: TGCGCCAGCAGCAGGGCGAGGGCTGACACTGAAGCTTTCTTT; CDR3: CASSRARADTEAFF
V: TRBV7-9; size: -; J: TRBJ1-3; D: TRBD1; length: 16; DNA: TGTGCCAGCAGCTATCCCGGACAGGTTGGAGGAAACACCATATATTTT; CDR3: CASSYPGQVGGNTIYF
V: TRBV29-1; size: -; J: TRBJ1-4; D: -; length: 12; DNA: TGCAGCGTCACAGGTGACAATGAAAAACTGTTTTTT; CDR3: CSVTGDNEKLFF
V: TRBV2; size: -; J: TRBJ2-7; D: TRBD2; length: 15; DNA: TGTGCCAGCAGTGGAGCTAGCGGGAGTAAATACGAGCAGTACTTC; CDR3: CASSGASGSKYEQYF
V: TRBV10-1; size: -; J: TRBJ2-2; D: TRBD2; length: 14; DNA: TGCGCCAGCAGTGAGGCGGGAGGGACCGGGGAGCTGTTTTTT; CDR3: CASSEAGGTGELFF
V: TRBV30; size: -; J: TRBJ2-3; D: -; length: 13; DNA: TGTGCCTGGGGCCTTAGAGGAGCAGATACGCAGTATTTT; CDR3: CAWGLRGADTQYF
V: TRBV5-1; size: -; J: TRBJ2-3; D: TRBD1; length: 16; DNA: TGCGCCAGCAGCCTGGAGGGACAGGCGATCACAGATACGCAGTATTTT; CDR3: CASSLEGQAITDTQYF
V: TRBV7-7; size: few; J: TRBJ2-3; D: TRBD2; length: 15; DNA: TGTGCCAGCAGCTTAGGCGGGAGTCTAGGAGATACGCAGTATTTT; CDR3: CASSLGGSLGDTQYF
V: TRBV5-1; size: -; J: TRBJ2-2; D: -; length: 14; DNA: TGCGCCATTCCTGGTCCGGGGGACACCGGGGAGCTGTTTTTT; CDR3: CAIPGPGDTGELFF
V: TRBV5-5; size: -; J: TRBJ2-7; D: TRBD2; length: 14; DNA: TGTGCCAGCAGCTTCAGCCTCGGGGGGGGCGAGCAGTACTTC; CDR3: CASSFSLGGGEQYF
V: TRBV29-1; size: -; J: TRBJ1-4; D: TRBD1; length: 13; DNA: TGCAGCGTCTGGACAGGAGGAAATGAAAAACTGTTTTTT; CDR3: CSVWTGGNEKLFF